These 15 T cell receptor beta chains share one sample of origin, sequenced in a study of vaccination and CD4 T cells after COVID-19. The Oncomine TCR Beta short-read assay generated sequence data from the DNA of cultured CD4+ T cells. TCRdb re-called the PCR reads with MiXCR, one entry per CDR3 protein. The sample gives some 20,000 distinct CDR3 sequences, approximately 31% of which show up once; under 15% is in the top ten. For these TCRs, the target antigens are not known. As for treatment: roughly 10-day PBMC culture with coronavirus spike peptide pools or control peptides (ViraFEST assay). The sample comprised cultured CD4+ T cells from blood. The receptors come from a human donor with COVID-19.

This clonotype has just a few counts. The genes are TRBV20-1 and TRBJ2-2; 12 bases line up with TRBD2. The junction had 5 bases not matched to a gene; V was cut back by 3 bases and J by 3 bases. The CDR3 has 16 amino acids. Looked up from germline, CDR1 is DFQATT and CDR2 is SNEGSKA (reference sequence). The CDR3 is CSASLAGGPDTGELFF. For the CDR3, the DNA is TGCAGTGCTAGTCTAGCGGGGGGGCCGGACACCGGGGAGCTGTTTTTT.

The sample holds a few counts of this clonotype. The chain recombines TRBV12-3 or TRBV12-4 with TRBJ2-3; 8 bases fit TRBD1. This CDR3 has 15 amino acids. J lost 7 bases, V lost 6 bases, and 12 bases had no gene match. CDR3 sequence (DNA): TGTGCCAGCAGCCCGGACAGGGCGTTGCTGAATACGCAGTATTTT. This sequence encodes CASSPDRALLNTQYF.

This clonotype was found a few times. The V call is TRBV11-3, the J call TRBJ1-4; 8 nucleotides line up with TRBD1. Germline assignment: CDR1 SGHNT and CDR2 YENEEA. This CDR3 comprises 12 residues. V gave up 1 base and J gave up 16 bases; unmatched junction bases: 5. The CDR3 sequence: CASSLGDRPRFF. The CDR3 region has the DNA TGTGCCAGCAGCTTAGGGGACAGGCCCAGGTTTTTT.

The rearrangement joins TRBV7-9 to TRBJ1-2, with a weak D call TRBD1 (6 bases). V lost 5 bases to trimming and J lost 8 bases, with 18 bases between them. Germline CDR1 reads SEHNR; CDR2 reads FQNEAQ (reference sequence). This CDR3 is 14 amino acids long. The CDR3 loop reads CASSKGGGGPGYTF. In nucleotides, the CDR3 is TGTGCCAGCAGCAAGGGTGGAGGGGGGCCCGGCTACACCTTC.

The chain combines TRBV6-1 with TRBJ1-1, with 7 positions matching TRBD1. This CDR3 region has 13 residues. Germline trimming cut 7 bases from V and 3 bases from J; bases unmatched to any gene: 5. The germline CDR1 and CDR2 sequences are MNHNS and SASEGT. Here the CDR3 DNA reads TGTGCCAGCACCCCGACAGGGTACACTGAAGCTTTCTTT. This gives the protein CASTPTGYTEAFF.

This clonotype was seen more than once but under ten times. The rearrangement uses TRBV11-3 and TRBJ2-3, with D possibly being TRBD1 or TRBD2 (5 bases each). The CDR3 totals 15 residues. In germline, CDR1 is SGHNT, CDR2 YENEEA. The ends were cut back, 0 bases at V and 0 bases at J, with 7 bases in the middle. CDR3 loop: CASSLDWGSTDTQYF. For the CDR3, the DNA is TGTGCCAGCAGCTTAGATTGGGGGAGCACAGATACGCAGTATTTT.

The chain combines TRBV7-9 with TRBJ2-5; D possibly corresponds to TRBD2 (5 bases). This CDR3 has 12 residues. CDR1 is SEHNR, CDR2 FQNEAQ, per germline (reference sequence). The V end lost 5 bases, the J end lost 5 bases, and 9 bases lay between the germline ends. CDR3 residues: CASSLSVETQYF. In DNA, the CDR3 is TGTGCCAGCAGCCTTAGCGTGGAGACCCAGTACTTC.

The gene calls are TRBV19 and TRBJ2-2; D remains unclear. The CDR3 extends over 14 amino acids. V was trimmed by 8 bases and J by 2 bases, leaving 12 bases between them. CDR1 is LNHDA, CDR2 SQIVND, per germline (reference sequence). The CDR3 is CASQTQENTGELFF. CDR3 nucleotide sequence: TGTGCCAGTCAAACTCAAGAAAACACCGGGGAGCTGTTTTTT.

The chain couples TRBV11-3 to TRBJ2-5; D not resolved. This CDR3 comprises 14 residues. Germline V CDR1 and CDR2: SGHNT, YENEEA. The V end lost 1 base, the J end lost 1 base, and 7 bases lay between the germline ends. The CDR3, as DNA: TGTGCCAGCAGCTTAGGTCCGGGCCAAGAGACCCAGTACTTC. It yields the protein CASSLGPGQETQYF.

The genes are TRBV6-5 and TRBJ2-5, with no clear D. The CDR3 sequence is 15 residues long. V lost 2 bases to trimming and J lost 2 bases, with 12 bases between them. The germline V gene encodes CDR1 MNHEY and CDR2 SVGAGI. Here the CDR3 reads CASSYGSGVQETQYF. CDR3 nucleotides: TGTGCCAGCAGTTACGGTTCTGGGGTGCAAGAGACCCAGTACTTC.

The chain joins TRBV7-2 to TRBJ2-5; D is ambiguous. Germline V lookup: CDR1 SGHTA, CDR2 FQGNSA. V lost 5 bases and J lost 2, with 3 bases in between. This CDR3 contains 11 residues. The CDR3 DNA is TGTGCCAGCAGCCTACAAGAGACCCAGTACTTC. It yields the protein CASSLQETQYF.

V is TRBV6-5 and J is TRBJ2-1; D uncertain. CDR3 length equals 13 residues. With 0 bases removed from V and 9 bases from J, the gap between germline ends came to 9 bases. CDR1 MNHEY and CDR2 SVGAGI come from the germline V gene. The CDR3 sequence is CASSYSRGLEQFF. CDR3 in DNA: TGTGCCAGCAGTTACTCCAGAGGTCTTGAGCAGTTCTTC.

The V and J genes are TRBV10-2 and TRBJ1-5; D may be TRBD1 (5 bases). This CDR3 spans 14 amino acids. The germline CDR1 and CDR2 sequences are WSHSY and SAAADI. V was trimmed by 10 bases and J by 0 bases, leaving 13 bases between them. The CDR3 DNA reads TGCGCCACTCAGACAGATTATAGCAATCAGCCCCAGCATTTT. This gives the protein CATQTDYSNQPQHF.

This clonotype was picked up a small number of times. The chain joins TRBV7-2 to TRBJ1-2; D call uncertain. The CDR3 runs to 15 residues. Trimming pared 0 bases from V and 4 bases from J, leaving 12 bases between. Germline assignment: CDR1 SGHTA and CDR2 FQGNSA. In nucleotides, the CDR3 is TGTGCCAGCAGCTTAGCCCGGCGGCAGACCTATGGCTACACCTTC. Protein sequence: CASSLARRQTYGYTF.

This clonotype has more than one count but fewer than ten. The CDR3 spells CASSYRAGNYGYTF. The CDR3 DNA follows: TGTGCCAGCAGTTACAGGGCAGGGAACTATGGCTACACCTTC. The rearrangement joins TRBV6-5 to TRBJ1-2; tentatively, D is TRBD1 (5 bases). Germline V gene sequence: CDR1 MNHEY, CDR2 SVGAGI. The CDR3 covers 14 residues. V was trimmed by 2 bases and J by 2 bases, leaving 9 bases between them.